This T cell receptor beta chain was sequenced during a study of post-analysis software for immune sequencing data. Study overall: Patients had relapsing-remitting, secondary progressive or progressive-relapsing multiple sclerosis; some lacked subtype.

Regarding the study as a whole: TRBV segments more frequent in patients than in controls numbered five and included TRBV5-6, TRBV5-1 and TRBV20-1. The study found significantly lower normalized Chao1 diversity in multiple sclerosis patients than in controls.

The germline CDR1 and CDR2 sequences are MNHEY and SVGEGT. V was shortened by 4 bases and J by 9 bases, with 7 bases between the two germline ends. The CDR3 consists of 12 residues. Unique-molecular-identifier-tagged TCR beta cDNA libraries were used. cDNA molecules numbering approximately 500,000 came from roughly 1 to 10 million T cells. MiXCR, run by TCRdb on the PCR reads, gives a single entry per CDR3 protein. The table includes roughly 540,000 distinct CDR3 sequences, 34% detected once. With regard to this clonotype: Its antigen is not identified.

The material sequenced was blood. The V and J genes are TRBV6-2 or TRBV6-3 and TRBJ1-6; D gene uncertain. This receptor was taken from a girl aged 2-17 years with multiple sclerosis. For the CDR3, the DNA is TGTGCCAGCAGTTCCCTCCCTTCACCCCTCCACTTT. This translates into CASSSLPSPLHF.